This T cell receptor beta chain is drawn from a study of cytomegalovirus exposure and HLA in healthy donors. Findings and limits, study-wide: There were around 160 TCR beta chains listed as cytomegalovirus-associated. Later analysis reportedly placed an Asian-associated ancestry cluster below the approximately 680-donor mean in N-insertions. Later on, an analysis found that several of the most significant clusters appeared to be linked to common viral pathogens, which included parvovirus B19.

A multiplex PCR was run with 60 Vbeta primers and 13 Jbeta primers. The assay was immunoSEQ multiplex PCR, and TCRdb's table has in-frame clones only and misses some. The data hold over 150,000 clones, with 80% observed a single time. The donors were healthy bone marrow donors. Of note for this clone: Antigen: not known.

The specimen sequenced was PBMCs. The receptor was derived from a woman aged 50 to 60 in good health and CMV-seropositive.

The CDR3, as DNA: TGTGCCAGCAGTCGAATTCGAGGGACAAGCAATTCACCCCTCCACTTT. This translates into CASSRIRGTSNSPLHF. This rearrangement joins TRBV6-6 to TRBJ1-6; D may be TRBD1 (6 bases). The CDR3 has 16 amino acids. The germline CDR1 and CDR2 sequences are MNHNY and SVGAGI (reference sequence). The V gene lost 5 bases and the J gene lost 7 bases, with 18 bases spanning the gap.